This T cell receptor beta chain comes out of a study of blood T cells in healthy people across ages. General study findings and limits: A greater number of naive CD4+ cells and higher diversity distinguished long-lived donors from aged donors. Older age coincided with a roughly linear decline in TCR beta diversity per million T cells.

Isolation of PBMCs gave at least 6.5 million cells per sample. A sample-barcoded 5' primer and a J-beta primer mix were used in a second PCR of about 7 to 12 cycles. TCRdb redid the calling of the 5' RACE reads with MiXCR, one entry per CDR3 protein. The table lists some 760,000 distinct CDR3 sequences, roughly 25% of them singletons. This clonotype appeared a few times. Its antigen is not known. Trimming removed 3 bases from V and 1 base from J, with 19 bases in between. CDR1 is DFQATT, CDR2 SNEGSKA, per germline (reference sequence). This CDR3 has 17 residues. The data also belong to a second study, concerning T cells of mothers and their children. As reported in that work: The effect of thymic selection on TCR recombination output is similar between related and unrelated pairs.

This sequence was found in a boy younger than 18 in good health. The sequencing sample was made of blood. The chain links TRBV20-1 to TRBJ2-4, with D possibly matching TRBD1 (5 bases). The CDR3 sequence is CSARTEPISFAKNIQYF. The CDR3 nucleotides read TGCAGTGCTAGGACAGAGCCAATCAGCTTTGCCAAAAACATTCAGTACTTC.